The rows below give T cell receptor beta chains drawn from one sample of a study of Ad26.COV2.S vaccination and SARS-CoV-2 variants. Here immunoSEQ multiplex PCR was the method, and the copy in TCRdb shows in-frame clones only, minus some. The data contain about 680,000 clones, 89% of them singletons. The sequences come from peripheral blood, collected in a trial of Ad26.COV2.S vaccine versus placebo. These receptors all stem from a person between 18 and 65 years old who received the Ad26.COV2.S COVID-19 vaccine or a placebo. Both conserved end residues are part of each CDR3. The D gene is left open where the match is weak.

V gene	J gene	D gene	CDR3 DNA	CDR3 protein
TRBV10-3	TRBJ2-3	-	TGTGCCATCAGTGAAAATGACCAAACAGATACGCAGTATTTT	CAISENDQTDTQYF
TRBV5-6	TRBJ2-7	-	TGTGCCAGCAGCTTCCCAGGGATGGATTACGAGCAGTACTTC	CASSFPGMDYEQYF
TRBV14	TRBJ1-6	-	TGTGCCAGCAGCCAAGGGGGACAAGTAAATTCACCCCTCCACTTT	CASSQGGQVNSPLHF
TRBV18	TRBJ1-4	-	TGTGCCAGCTCACCACCCGGCGGCGAAAAACTGTTTTTT	CASSPPGGEKLFF
TRBV10-3	TRBJ2-7	TRBD1	TGTGCCATCAGTCGGACAGGGGGGGAATACGAGCAGTACTTC	CAISRTGGEYEQYF
TRBV5-6	TRBJ2-7	-	TGTGCCAGCAGTTTTGCTCGGGGACTTGCCTACGAGCAGTACTTC	CASSFARGLAYEQYF
TRBV12-3/TRBV12-4	TRBJ2-2	-	TGTGCCAGCAAACAGAACACCGGGGAGCTGTTTTTT	CASKQNTGELFF
TRBV25-1	TRBJ2-5	TRBD1	TGTGCCAGCAGTGAGCCGCGACAGGGGTGGCAAGAGACCCAGTACTTC	CASSEPRQGWQETQYF
TRBV19	TRBJ1-2	-	TGTGCCAGTAGTATCCAGGGATTAGGCTATGGCTACACCTTC	CASSIQGLGYGYTF
TRBV27	TRBJ1-5	TRBD1	TGTGCCAGCAGTGCCACAGGGGGCAGTCAGCCCCAGCATTTT	CASSATGGSQPQHF